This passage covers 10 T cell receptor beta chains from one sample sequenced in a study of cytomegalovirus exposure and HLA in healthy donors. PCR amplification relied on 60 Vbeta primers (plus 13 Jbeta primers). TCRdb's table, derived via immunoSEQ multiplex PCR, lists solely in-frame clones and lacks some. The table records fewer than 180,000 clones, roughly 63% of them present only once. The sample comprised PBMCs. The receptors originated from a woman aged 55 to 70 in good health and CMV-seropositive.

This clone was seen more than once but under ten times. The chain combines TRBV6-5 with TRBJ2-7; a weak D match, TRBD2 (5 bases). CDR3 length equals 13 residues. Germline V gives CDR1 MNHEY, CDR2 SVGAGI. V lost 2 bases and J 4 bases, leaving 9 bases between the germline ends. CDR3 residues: CASSYRGQYEQYF. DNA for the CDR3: TGTGCCAGCAGTTACCGAGGGCAGTACGAGCAGTACTTC.

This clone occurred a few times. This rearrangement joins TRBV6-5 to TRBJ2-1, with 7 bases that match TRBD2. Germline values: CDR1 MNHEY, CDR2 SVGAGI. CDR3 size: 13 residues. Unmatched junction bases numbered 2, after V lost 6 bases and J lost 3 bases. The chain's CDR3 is CASSRDYYNEQFF. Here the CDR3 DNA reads TGTGCCAGCAGCCGGGACTACTACAATGAGCAGTTCTTC.

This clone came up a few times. CDR3 loop: CASSYGTGQPQHF. The CDR3 DNA is TGTGCCAGCAGTTACGGTACGGGTCAGCCCCAGCATTTT. The rearrangement joins TRBV6-5 to TRBJ1-5; the D is unclear. CDR3 size: 13 residues. CDR1 and CDR2 from the germline V gene are MNHEY and SVGAGI. Deletions cut 2 bases from V and 6 bases from J, with 8 bases between.

CDR3 sequence (DNA): TGTGCCAGCAGCTACATACACAATCAGCCCCAGCATTTT. Translated: CASSYIHNQPQHF. This rearrangement joins TRBV7-9 to TRBJ1-5; D remains ambiguous. The CDR3 covers 13 residues. Looked up from germline, CDR1 is SEHNR and CDR2 is FQNEAQ (reference sequence). Trimming removed 4 bases at V and 3 bases at J, with 7 bases between.

The CDR3, as DNA: TGTGCCATCAGGGGAGGACTAGGGAACACCGGGGAGCTGTTTTTT. As protein: CAIRGGLGNTGELFF. The chain uses TRBV10-3 and TRBJ2-2, with 7 bases that match TRBD2. With V trimmed by 6 bases and J by 1 base, 5 bases remained unmatched. The V gene's germline CDR1 is ENHRY and CDR2 SYGVKD. This CDR3 is 15 amino acids long.

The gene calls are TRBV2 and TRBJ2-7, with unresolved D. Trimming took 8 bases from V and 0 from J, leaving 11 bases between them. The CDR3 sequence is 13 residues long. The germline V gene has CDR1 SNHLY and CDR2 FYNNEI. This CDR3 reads CASLELASYEQYF. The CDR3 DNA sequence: TGTGCCAGCCTTGAACTCGCCTCCTACGAGCAGTACTTC.

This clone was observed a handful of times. The CDR3 loop reads CASRPRDRGGYTF. CDR3 nucleotides: TGTGCCAGTAGGCCACGGGACAGAGGCGGCTACACCTTC. The gene calls are TRBV19 and TRBJ1-2, with 7 bases aligning to TRBD1. The CDR3 totals 13 residues. After removal of 6 bases from V and 8 bases from J, the junction contained 9 bases not matched to a gene. The V gene's germline CDR1 is LNHDA and CDR2 SQIVND (reference sequence).

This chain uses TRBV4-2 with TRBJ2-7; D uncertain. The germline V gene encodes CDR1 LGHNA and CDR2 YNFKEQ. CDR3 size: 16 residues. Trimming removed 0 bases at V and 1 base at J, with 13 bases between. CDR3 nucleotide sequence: TGTGCCAGCAGCCAAGATTGGGCGACCAGTTCCTACGAGCAGTACTTC. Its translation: CASSQDWATSSYEQYF.

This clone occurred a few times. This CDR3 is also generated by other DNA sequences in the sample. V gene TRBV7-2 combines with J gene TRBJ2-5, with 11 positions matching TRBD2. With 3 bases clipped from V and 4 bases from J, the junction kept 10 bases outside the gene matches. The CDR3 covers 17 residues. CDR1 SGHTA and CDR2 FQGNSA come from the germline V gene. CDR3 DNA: TGTGCCAGCAGCTTGGATCTAGTAGCGGGAGGGATAGAGACCCAGTACTTC. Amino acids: CASSLDLVAGGIETQYF.

This CDR3 reads CASSSGRAETEAFF. In DNA form, the CDR3 reads TGTGCCAGCAGCTCGGGGAGGGCAGAAACTGAAGCTTTCTTT. The chain joins TRBV5-6 to TRBJ1-1; D is unclear. This CDR3 is built from 14 residues. Trimming shortened V by 3 bases and J by 5 bases, and 14 bases separated the two germline ends. Per the germline V gene, CDR1 is SGHDT and CDR2 is YYEEEE.